A single sample gave rise to the 16 T cell receptor beta chains below, sequenced in a study of spatial heterogeneity in lung cancer. TCRdb passed the 5' RACE reads through MiXCR, listing each CDR3 protein once. The table shows roughly 120,000 distinct CDR3 sequences, with more than 10% occurring only once. Documented time point: blood at routine non-recurrence follow-up after resection. The input material, whole RNA from tumor, nontumor lung or frozen PBMC, was sequenced unsorted. The sequencing here drew on PBMCs, taken at follow-up. The receptors stem from a male donor with early-stage non-small cell lung cancer.

The V and J genes are TRBV5-1 and TRBJ2-5; the match to TRBD1 covers 7 bases. Trimming took 0 bases from V and 2 from J; bases not matched to a gene: 4. The CDR3 extends over 15 amino acids. CDR1 and CDR2 (germline): SGHRS, YFSETQ. CDR3 loop: CASSLADRQQETQYF. The CDR3 coding sequence is TGCGCCAGCAGCTTGGCGGACAGGCAACAAGAGACCCAGTACTTC.

This clonotype was found a few times. The V and J genes are TRBV4-2 and TRBJ2-7, with D possibly called TRBD1 or TRBD2 (5 bases each). Germline V lookup: CDR1 LGHNA, CDR2 YNFKEQ. The CDR3 length is 15 residues. Trimming took off 3 bases at V and 5 bases at J, with 17 bases between the two ends. CDR3 loop: CASSHAGTGGDEQYF. The CDR3 DNA sequence: TGTGCCAGCAGCCATGCCGGGACGGGTGGGGACGAGCAGTACTTC.

The V call is TRBV5-1, the J call TRBJ2-2, with D possibly being TRBD1 or TRBD2 (5 bases each). This CDR3 region has 14 residues. The germline V gene has CDR1 SGHRS and CDR2 YFSETQ. Trimming removed 4 bases from V and 4 bases from J, with 11 bases in between. Here the CDR3 DNA reads TGCGCCAGCAGCCCACCTGGGGGCACCGGGGAGCTGTTTTTT. As protein: CASSPPGGTGELFF. Full variable domain (outside the CDR3, taken from reference TRBV5-1 and TRBJ2-2): KAGVTQTPRYLIKTRGQQVTLSCSPISGHRSVSWYQQTPGQGLQFLFEYFSETQRNKGNFPGRFSGRQFSNSRSEMNVSTLELGDSALYLCASSPPGGTGELFFGEGSRLTVL.

This clonotype was counted at least ten times. The genes are TRBV9 and TRBJ2-3; D gene unclear. The V gene's germline CDR1 is SGDLS and CDR2 YYNGEE. The length of the CDR3 is 12 residues. Trimming took 3 bases from V and 5 from J, leaving 7 bases between them. DNA of the CDR3: TGTGCCAGCAGCGCTTCTAGAGATACGCAGTATTTT. Its protein product is CASSASRDTQYF.

The rearrangement links TRBV4-2 to TRBJ1-5, with unresolved D. Deletions cut 0 bases from V and 6 bases from J, with 12 bases between. CDR1 is LGHNA, CDR2 YNFKEQ, per germline. The CDR3 contains 15 residues. The CDR3 reads CASSQDLVGGQPQHF. CDR3 DNA: TGTGCCAGCAGCCAAGATTTAGTGGGTGGTCAGCCCCAGCATTTT.

The V and J genes are TRBV10-2 and TRBJ1-1; D uncertain. Trimming removed 5 bases from V and 0 bases from J, with 13 bases in between. The CDR3 consists of 15 residues. Germline values: CDR1 WSHSY, CDR2 SAAADI. In nucleotides, the CDR3 is TGCGCCAGCAGTAAGCGGAACCCTATGAACACTGAAGCTTTCTTT. As protein: CASSKRNPMNTEAFF.

The gene calls are TRBV7-8 and TRBJ2-5, with 14 bases lining up with TRBD2. The germline V gene has CDR1 SGHVS and CDR2 FQNEAQ. The CDR3 length is 17 residues. V was pared by 6 bases and J by 2 bases, with 8 bases of the junction left unmatched. Here the CDR3 reads CASRRTSGGTKQETQYF. The CDR3 nucleotides read TGTGCCAGCAGAAGGACTAGCGGGGGGACAAAACAAGAGACCCAGTACTTC.

J is TRBJ1-2 and V is TRBV7-9; D is perhaps TRBD1 (6 bases). The CDR3 spans 12 residues. Germline V gene data show CDR1 as SEHNR and CDR2 as FQNEAQ (reference sequence). The ends were cut back, 5 bases at V and 6 bases at J, with 10 bases in the middle. This chain's CDR3 is CASSATGNGYTF. DNA of the CDR3: TGTGCCAGCAGCGCCACAGGGAATGGCTACACCTTC.

The V call is TRBV6-2 or TRBV6-3, the J call TRBJ2-1, with a tentative D call TRBD2 (6 bases). Germline V CDR1 and CDR2: MNHEY, SVGEGT. V was clipped by 6 bases and J by 4 bases, with 13 bases between them. The CDR3 loop spans 14 amino acids. For the CDR3, the DNA is TGTGCCAGCAGGGCCGGGACTCCTTACAATGAGCAGTTCTTC. Residues: CASRAGTPYNEQFF.

This clonotype was observed a few times. The chain uses TRBV27 and TRBJ1-6; 7 nucleotides agree with TRBD1. After removal of 2 bases from V and 10 bases from J, the junction contained 8 bases not matched to a gene. In germline, CDR1 is MNHEY, CDR2 SMNVEV (reference sequence). The CDR3 contains 15 residues. The DNA for the CDR3 is TGTGCCAGCAGTTTAACAGGGGAGGTTCTATCACCCCTCCACTTT. This translates into CASSLTGEVLSPLHF.

This clonotype was seen at least ten times. The rearrangement joins TRBV29-1 to TRBJ2-1; no clear D. This CDR3 contains 12 residues. The germline V and J ends were trimmed by 2 bases and 9 bases, with 11 bases remaining between them. The V gene's germline CDR1 is SQVTM and CDR2 ANQGSEA. CDR3 DNA sequence: TGCAGCGTTGAACGGCTAGAGATTGAGCAGTTCTTC. The encoded protein is CSVERLEIEQFF.

This clonotype was seen ten or more times. V is TRBV4-3 and J is TRBJ2-6; D not certain. CDR1 is LGHNA, CDR2 YSLEER, per germline. V lost 0 bases and J lost 4, with 10 bases in between. This CDR3 has 16 amino acids. The CDR3 spells CASSQDVGFGANVLTF. CDR3 sequence (DNA): TGCGCCAGCAGCCAAGATGTGGGTTTCGGGGCCAACGTCCTGACTTTC.

The CDR3 spells CASSLPGTSGHNEQFF. In DNA form, the CDR3 reads TGTGCCAGCAGTCTACCCGGGACTAGCGGGCACAATGAGCAGTTCTTC. This chain joins TRBV28 and TRBJ2-1; 12 nucleotides match TRBD2. The CDR3 contains 16 residues. Trimming cost V 5 bases and J 5 bases; bases outside gene matches: 7. The germline CDR1 and CDR2 sequences are MDHEN and SYDVKM.

The V gene is TRBV9, the J gene TRBJ2-1, with D hard to call. V gave up 0 bases and J gave up 0 bases, with 10 bases separating them. This CDR3 is 16 amino acids long. Germline V lookup: CDR1 SGDLS, CDR2 YYNGEE. The DNA for the CDR3 is TGTGCCAGCAGCGTAGGAGTGAGAATCTCCTACAATGAGCAGTTCTTC. Its protein product is CASSVGVRISYNEQFF. The whole variable domain, remainder taken from reference TRBV9 and TRBJ2-1, is DSGVTQTPKHLITATGQRVTLRCSPRSGDLSVYWYQQSLDQGLQFLIQYYNGEERAKGNILERFSAQQFPDLHSELNLSSLELGDSALYFCASSVGVRISYNEQFFGPGTRLTVL.

The chain is built from TRBV29-1 and TRBJ1-6; D might be TRBD1 (5 bases). This CDR3 spans 15 amino acids. With 7 bases removed from V and 7 bases from J, the gap between germline ends came to 20 bases. CDR1 and CDR2 from the germline V gene are SQVTM and ANQGSEA. In DNA, the CDR3 is TGCAGCGCACGTGAAGGGCAGGGCAAGAATTCACCCCTCCACTTT. Its translation is CSAREGQGKNSPLHF.

This clonotype has more than one count but fewer than ten. The chain recombines TRBV5-1 with TRBJ2-2, with 7 bases lining up with TRBD1. Per the germline V gene, CDR1 is SGHRS and CDR2 is YFSETQ. V lost 3 bases to trimming and J lost 0 bases; unmatched junction nucleotides: 2. The CDR3 has 15 residues. The chain's CDR3 is CASSSGTANTGELFF. CDR3 DNA: TGCGCCAGCAGCTCCGGGACAGCGAACACCGGGGAGCTGTTTTTT. Variable domain in full (rest from reference TRBV5-1 and TRBJ2-2): KAGVTQTPRYLIKTRGQQVTLSCSPISGHRSVSWYQQTPGQGLQFLFEYFSETQRNKGNFPGRFSGRQFSNSRSEMNVSTLELGDSALYLCASSSGTANTGELFFGEGSRLTVL.